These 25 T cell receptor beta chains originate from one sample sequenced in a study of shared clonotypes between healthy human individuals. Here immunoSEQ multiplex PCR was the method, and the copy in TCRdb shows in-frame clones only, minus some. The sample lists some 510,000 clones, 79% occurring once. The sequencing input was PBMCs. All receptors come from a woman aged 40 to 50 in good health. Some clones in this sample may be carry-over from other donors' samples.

The CDR3 loop reads CASSLGQGQETQYF. The CDR3 DNA follows: TGTGCCAGCAGCCTCGGACAGGGCCAAGAGACCCAGTACTTC. V gene TRBV13 combines with J gene TRBJ2-5; 8 bases fit TRBD1. The germline gives CDR1 PRHDT, CDR2 FYEKMQ (reference sequence). This CDR3 spans 14 amino acids. Trimming cost V 5 bases and J 1 base; bases outside gene matches: 3.

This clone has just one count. CDR3 DNA sequence: TGTGCCAGCAGCGTAGGGCTAGCAGCCGGGGAGCTGTTTTTT. As protein: CASSVGLAAGELFF. J is TRBJ2-2 and V is TRBV9; TRBD2 might be the D (5 bases). The germline V gene has CDR1 SGDLS and CDR2 YYNGEE. Between the trimmed V and J ends, which lost 0 bases and 6 bases, there was a span of 9 bases. This CDR3 is built from 14 residues.

CDR3 region: CSVGTGTSSGNTIYF. The CDR3 bases are TGCAGCGTGGGAACAGGGACGTCCTCTGGAAACACCATATATTTT. The chain combines TRBV29-1 with TRBJ1-3; tentative D call: TRBD1 (6 bases). Germline lookup yields CDR1 SQVTM and CDR2 ANQGSEA. Trimming left V 6 bases short and J 0 bases short, with 15 bases between. The CDR3 loop spans 15 amino acids.

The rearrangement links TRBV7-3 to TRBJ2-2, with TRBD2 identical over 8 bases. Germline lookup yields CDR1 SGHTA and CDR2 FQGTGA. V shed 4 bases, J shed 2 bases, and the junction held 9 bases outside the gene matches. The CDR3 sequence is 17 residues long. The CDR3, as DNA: TGTGCCAGCAGCTCCCACCCGACTAGCGTAAACACCGGGGAGCTGTTTTTT. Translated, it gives CASSSHPTSVNTGELFF.

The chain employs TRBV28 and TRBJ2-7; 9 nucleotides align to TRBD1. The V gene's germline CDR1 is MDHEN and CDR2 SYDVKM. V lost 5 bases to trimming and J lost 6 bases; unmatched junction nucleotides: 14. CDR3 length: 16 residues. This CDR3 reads CASSGTGTGPLSEQYF. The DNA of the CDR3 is TGTGCCAGCAGTGGAACCGGGACAGGGCCCTTGAGCGAGCAGTACTTC.

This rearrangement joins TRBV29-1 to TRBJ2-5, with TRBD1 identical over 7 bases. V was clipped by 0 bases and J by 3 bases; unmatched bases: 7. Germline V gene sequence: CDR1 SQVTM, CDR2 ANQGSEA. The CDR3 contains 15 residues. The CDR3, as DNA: TGCAGCGTTGAAGATCCCAAGACAGGGAAAGAGACCCAGTACTTC. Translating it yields CSVEDPKTGKETQYF.

The chain's CDR3 is CASSEGGHFGNQPQHF. In DNA form, the CDR3 reads TGTGCCAGCAGTGAGGGGGGGCACTTTGGCAATCAGCCCCAGCATTTT. The V and J genes are TRBV25-1 and TRBJ1-5, with a possible D match to TRBD1 (6 bases). Trimming stripped 3 bases from V and 2 bases from J, with 14 bases between. Germline V gives CDR1 MGHDK, CDR2 SYGVNS. This CDR3 contains 16 residues. The full variable domain, with the rest looked up from reference TRBV25-1 and TRBJ1-5, is EADIYQTPRYLVIGTGKKITLECSQTMGHDKMYWYQQDPGMELHLIHYSYGVNSTEKGDLSSESTVSRIRTEHFPLTLESARPSHTSQYLCASSEGGHFGNQPQHFGDGTRLSIL.

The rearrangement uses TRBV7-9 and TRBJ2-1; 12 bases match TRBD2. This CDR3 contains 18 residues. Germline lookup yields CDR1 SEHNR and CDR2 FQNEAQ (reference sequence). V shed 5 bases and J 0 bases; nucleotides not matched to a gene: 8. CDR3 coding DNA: TGTGCCAGCAGCCCGCGGACTAGCGGGAAAAGCTCCTACAATGAGCAGTTCTTC. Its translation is CASSPRTSGKSSYNEQFF.

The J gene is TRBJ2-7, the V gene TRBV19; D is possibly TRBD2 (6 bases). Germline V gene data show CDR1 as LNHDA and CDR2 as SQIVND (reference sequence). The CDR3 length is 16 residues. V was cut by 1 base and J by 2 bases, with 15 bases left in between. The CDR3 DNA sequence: TGTGCCAGTAGTATAGGGTCGGGGGACTTTCCCTACGAGCAGTACTTC. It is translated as CASSIGSGDFPYEQYF.

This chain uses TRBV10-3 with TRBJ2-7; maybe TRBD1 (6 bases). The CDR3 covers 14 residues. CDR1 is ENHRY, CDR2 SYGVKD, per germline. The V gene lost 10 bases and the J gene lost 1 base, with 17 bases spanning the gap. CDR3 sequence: CATKRQRGSYEQYF. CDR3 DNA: TGTGCCACTAAGAGACAGAGGGGGTCCTACGAGCAGTACTTC.

This CDR3 reads CASSLRLAGPRETQYF. The CDR3 coding sequence is TGTGCCAGCAGCCTCCGACTAGCGGGACCGAGGGAGACCCAGTACTTC. V usage is TRBV7-2 and J usage is TRBJ2-5, with TRBD2 matching over 11 bases. The J segment lost 5 bases and the V segment lost 5 bases, leaving 10 bases of the junction unmatched. Germline V gene lookup returns CDR1 SGHTA and CDR2 FQGNSA. The CDR3 contains 16 residues.

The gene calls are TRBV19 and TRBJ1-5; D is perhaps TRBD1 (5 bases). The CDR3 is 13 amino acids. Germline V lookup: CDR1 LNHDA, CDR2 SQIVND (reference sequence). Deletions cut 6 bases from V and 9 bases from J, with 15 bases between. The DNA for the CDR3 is TGTGCCAGTAGCACTGAGCGGGGGGGGCCCCAGCATTTT. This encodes CASSTERGGPQHF.

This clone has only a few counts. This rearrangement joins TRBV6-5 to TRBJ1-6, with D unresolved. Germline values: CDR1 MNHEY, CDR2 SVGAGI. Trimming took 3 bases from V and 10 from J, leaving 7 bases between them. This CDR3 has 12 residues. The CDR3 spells CASSYLRSPLHF. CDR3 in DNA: TGTGCCAGCAGTTATCTTAGGTCACCCCTCCACTTT.

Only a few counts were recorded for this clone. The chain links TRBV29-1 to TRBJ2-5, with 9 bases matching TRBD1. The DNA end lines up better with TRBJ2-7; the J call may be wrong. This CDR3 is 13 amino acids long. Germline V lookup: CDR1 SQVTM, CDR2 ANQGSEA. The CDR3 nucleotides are TGCAGCGCGACGGGACAGGGAGGGCACGAGCAGTACTTC. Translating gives CSATGQGGHEQYF.

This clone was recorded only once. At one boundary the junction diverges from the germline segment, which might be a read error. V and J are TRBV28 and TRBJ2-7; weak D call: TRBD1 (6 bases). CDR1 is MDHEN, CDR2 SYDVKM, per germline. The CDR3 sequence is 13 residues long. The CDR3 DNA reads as TGTGCCAGCAGGCCGACAGGAAACTACAAGCAGTACTTC. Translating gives CASRPTGNYKQYF. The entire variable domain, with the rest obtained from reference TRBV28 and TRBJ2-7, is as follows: DVKVTQSSRYLVKRTGEKVFLECVQDMDHENMFWYRQDPGLGLRLIYFSYDVKMKEKGDIPEGYSVSREKKERFSLILESASTNQTSMYLCASRPTGNYKQYFGPGTRLTVT.

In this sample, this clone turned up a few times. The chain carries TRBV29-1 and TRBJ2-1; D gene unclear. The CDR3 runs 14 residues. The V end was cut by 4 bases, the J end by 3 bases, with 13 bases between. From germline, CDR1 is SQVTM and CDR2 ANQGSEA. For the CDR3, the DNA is TGCAGCGTTGCGGGCTTTCTTAACTACAATGAGCAGTTCTTC. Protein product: CSVAGFLNYNEQFF.

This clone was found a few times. The CDR3 sequence: CASRLQGVDGELFF. In DNA form, the CDR3 reads TGCGCCAGCAGATTACAGGGAGTTGACGGGGAGCTGTTTTTT. The chain recombines TRBV5-1 with TRBJ2-2; tentative D call: TRBD1 (6 bases). This CDR3 is built from 14 residues. CDR1 and CDR2 (germline): SGHRS, YFSETQ. The V end lost 5 bases, the J end lost 7 bases, and 15 bases lay between the germline ends.

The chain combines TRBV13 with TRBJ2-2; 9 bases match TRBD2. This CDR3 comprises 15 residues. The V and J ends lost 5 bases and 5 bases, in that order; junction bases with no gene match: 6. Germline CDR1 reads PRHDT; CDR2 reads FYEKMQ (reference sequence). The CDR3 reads CASSLGAGGTGELFF. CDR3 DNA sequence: TGTGCCAGCAGCCTGGGAGCGGGAGGTACCGGGGAGCTGTTTTTT.

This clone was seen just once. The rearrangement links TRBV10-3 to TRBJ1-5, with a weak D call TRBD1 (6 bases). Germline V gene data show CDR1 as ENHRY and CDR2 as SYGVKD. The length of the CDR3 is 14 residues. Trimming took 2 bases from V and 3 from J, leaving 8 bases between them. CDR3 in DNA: TGTGCCATCAGTGAGGGACAGAACAATCAGCCCCAGCATTTT. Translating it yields CAISEGQNNQPQHF.

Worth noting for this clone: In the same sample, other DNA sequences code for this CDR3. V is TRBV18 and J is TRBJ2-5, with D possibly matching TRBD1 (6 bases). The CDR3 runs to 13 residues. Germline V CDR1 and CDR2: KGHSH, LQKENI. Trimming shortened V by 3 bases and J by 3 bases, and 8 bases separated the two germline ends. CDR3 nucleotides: TGTGCCAGCTCACCGCAGGGGAAAGAGACCCAGTACTTC. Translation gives CASSPQGKETQYF.

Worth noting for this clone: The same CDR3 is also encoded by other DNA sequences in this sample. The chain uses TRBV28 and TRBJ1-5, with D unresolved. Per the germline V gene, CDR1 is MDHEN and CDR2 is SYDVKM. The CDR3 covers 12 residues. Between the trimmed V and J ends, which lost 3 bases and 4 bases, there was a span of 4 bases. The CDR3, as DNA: TGTGCCAGCAGTTTCCCGAATCAGCCCCAGCATTTT. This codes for CASSFPNQPQHF.

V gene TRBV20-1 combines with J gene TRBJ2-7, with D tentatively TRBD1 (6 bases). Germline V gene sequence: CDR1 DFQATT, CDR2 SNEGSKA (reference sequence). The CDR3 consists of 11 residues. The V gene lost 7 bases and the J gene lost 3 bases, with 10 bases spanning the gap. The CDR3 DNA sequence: TGCAGTGTTCCAGGGGTCTACGAGCAGTACTTC. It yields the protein CSVPGVYEQYF.

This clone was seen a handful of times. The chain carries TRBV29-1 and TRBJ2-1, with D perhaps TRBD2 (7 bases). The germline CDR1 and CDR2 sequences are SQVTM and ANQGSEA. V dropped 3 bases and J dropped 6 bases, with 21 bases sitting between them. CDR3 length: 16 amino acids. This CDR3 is CSVDRSGTTGGNEQFF. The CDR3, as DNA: TGCAGCGTTGATCGATCGGGGACAACGGGGGGCAATGAGCAGTTCTTC.

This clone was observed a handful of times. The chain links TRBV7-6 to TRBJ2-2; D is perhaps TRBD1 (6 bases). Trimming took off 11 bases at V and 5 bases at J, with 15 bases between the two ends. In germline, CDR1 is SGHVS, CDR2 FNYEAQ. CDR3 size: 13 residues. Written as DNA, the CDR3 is TGTGCCTTACTCAGGACAGAGACCGGGGAGCTGTTTTTT. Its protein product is CALLRTETGELFF. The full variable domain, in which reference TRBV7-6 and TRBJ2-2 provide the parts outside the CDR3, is GAGVSQSPRYKVTKRGQDVALRCDPISGHVSLYWYRQALGQGPEFLTYFNYEAQQDKSGLPNDRFSAERPEGSISTLTIQRTEQRDSAMYRCALLRTETGELFFGEGSRLTVL.

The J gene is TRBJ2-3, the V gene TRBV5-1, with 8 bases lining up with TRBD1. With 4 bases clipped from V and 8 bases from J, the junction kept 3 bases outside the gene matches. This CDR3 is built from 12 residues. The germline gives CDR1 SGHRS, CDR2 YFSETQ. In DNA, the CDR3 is TGCGCCAGCAGCGTTACAGGGGGTACGCAGTATTTT. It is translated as CASSVTGGTQYF.